This T cell receptor beta chain appears in the sequencing data of a study of blood T cell repertoires in COVID-19 (dated by TCRdb to 2018 to 2020). For the wider study: Collaborator samples came from the United States, Italy and Spain and covered acute and convalescent phases of COVID-19. Where available, HLA class I and class II types were obtained from metadata supplied by the sample provider rather than from assay-based typing. Nearly every sample came with metadata listing a de-identified subject ID, COVID-19 status, age in years and sex. Samples came from the ongoing ImmuneRACE study (first 160 participants) plus 1,254 subjects from 6 global collaborators. Deeply sampled blood TCRbeta repertoires from subjects exposed to, actively infected with, or recovered from COVID-19 were included in the dataset. The prospective study material was composed of cDNA or gDNA derived from T cells, B-cell-depleted T cells, or PBMCs. The repertoires were released in a freely available public database intended as a resource for research on the immune response to SARS-CoV-2. The investigation overall reported the following: The quantity of clinical and demographic metadata differed by source and by participant and was supplied without curation.

TCRbeta CDR3 regions were amplified from genomic DNA using the immunoSEQ Assay, a bias-controlled multiplex PCR. The paper's data handling went like this. The number of nucleated cells in each sample was estimated from the amplification of reference gene primers within the assay. To quantify the absolute abundance of each unique TCRbeta CDR3 rearrangement, sequence reads were collapsed and filtered. For each sample, productive Simpson clonality was calculated as the square root of Simpson's diversity index across productive rearrangements. Drawn from immuneACCESS, this table holds only the in-frame rearrangements with V and J called that TCRdb kept. Clones are partly lost; checked studies trace under half to an unresolved V gene and leave the rest unexplained. V and J calls and clone size come straight from that table; D and trimming were deduced from the DNA. Counted in this sample were under 250,000 clones; 85% to 90% of them appeared once. Of the sample, approximately 2.6% falls within the top ten clones.

The collaborating institutions used their own protocols to collect whole blood in K2EDTA tubes. For TCRbeta analysis, collaborators shipped samples in one of three forms: frozen whole blood, isolated PBMCs, or DNA extracted from either of those sample types. The CDR3 goes from the cysteine to the phenylalanine over 15 residues. This entry keeps only the CDR3 DNA: 45 bases, framed from base 1. The V end gives up 3 bases and the J end 6 bases, leaving 8 bases in the junction not matched to a gene. The germline V gene (reference sequence) gives CDR1 as LNHDA and CDR2 as SQIVND. Turning to this clone: Its binding antigen is unknown. No base quality values were provided; no much bigger clone lies one nucleotide off.

The sequence was obtained from a woman aged 55-69 years with acute or convalescent COVID-19. The rearrangement combines TRBV19 with TRBJ1-5; TRBD1 aligns with 7 central bases. Sequencing input: peripheral blood. CDR3 reads: CASSIGGQRGQPQHF. The DNA reads as follows: TGTGCCAGTAGTATCGGGGGACAGAGGGGTCAGCCCCAGCATTTT.